This section outlines one TCR beta chain sequence together with its context. In the source study's methods: How many nucleated cells were present was estimated from reference gene primer amplification. Sequencing was performed with immunoSEQ multiplex PCR; in TCRdb, only in-frame clones are kept and a portion is missing. The DNA gave D and trimming, while V, J and clone size come from that table. In the table there are some 260,000 clones, 87% of which are singletons. The sample is drawn from a study of blood T cell repertoires in COVID-19. Across the whole study: PBMCs, B-cell-depleted T cells, or T cells provided the cDNA or gDNA that made up the material.

With 4 bases removed from V and 10 bases from J, the gap between germline ends came to 15 bases. The germline CDR1 and CDR2 sequences are KGHDR and SFDVKD. The CDR3 loop spans 14 amino acids. Participants spanned ages about 18 to 100 years and resided in about two dozen US areas. Cohort placement rested on clinical history that participants reported themselves. The sample was PBMCs or T cells enriched from blood (not recorded which). The origin of this receptor is a woman aged 25 to 39 with acute COVID-19. The rearrangement joins TRBV24-1 to TRBJ2-2; D uncertain. DNA for the CDR3: TGTGCCACCAGTGAATCCTGGGCGCCGATGGAGCTGTTTTTT. This gives the protein CATSESWAPMELFF.